The 26 T cell receptor beta chains reported below all come from one sample, sequenced in a study of neurological immune-mediated disorders. One entry per CDR3 protein, called by TCRdb with MiXCR from the 5' RACE reads. The sample lists tens of thousands of distinct CDR3 sequences, 2.5% occurring once. Specimen: PBMCs. All receptors come from a man over 45 with multiple sclerosis.

Ten or more counts support this clonotype. This rearrangement joins TRBV6-6 to TRBJ1-6, with D hard to call. The CDR3 is 15 amino acids. The V gene lost 5 bases and the J gene lost 3 bases, with 11 bases spanning the gap. Per germline, CDR1 MNHNY and CDR2 SVGAGI (reference sequence). The CDR3: CASSQWTVYNSPLHF. The CDR3 region has the DNA TGTGCCAGCAGTCAGTGGACGGTCTATAATTCACCCCTCCACTTT.

This clonotype was found a few times. It may be a read error: a sequence one base away is much more abundant. This CDR3 reads CASSGMSSGAKVLTF. CDR3 DNA: TGCGCCAGCAGTGGTATGTCCTCTGGGGCCAAAGTCCTGACTTTC. This chain uses TRBV5-1 with TRBJ2-6; D is possibly TRBD1 (5 bases). Germline CDR1 SGHRS, CDR2 YFSETQ. The CDR3 sequence is 15 residues long.

This clonotype was counted ten times or more. The chain carries TRBV12-3 or TRBV12-4 and TRBJ2-7; 9 nucleotides match TRBD1. Unmatched junction bases numbered 3, after V lost 6 bases and J lost 6 bases. This CDR3 comprises 12 residues. For the CDR3, the DNA is TGTGCCAGCAGGGTGACAGGGGGCGAGCAGTACTTC. Translating gives CASRVTGGEQYF.

The sample holds many counts of this clonotype. A much larger clone lies a single base off, so this may be a read error. The chain has TRBV6-2 or TRBV6-3 and TRBJ1-1; D perhaps matches TRBD1 (6 bases). The CDR3 is 13 residues long. Germline values: CDR1 MNHEY, CDR2 SVGEGT. Trimming stripped 8 bases from V and 1 base from J, with 11 bases between. The CDR3, as DNA: TGTGCCAGCGAGGACAGAAGGAACACTGAAGCTTTCTTT. This codes for CASEDRRNTEAFF.

Many counts were recorded for this clonotype. The chain combines TRBV5-1 with TRBJ1-6; maybe TRBD1 (6 bases). Germline loops: CDR1 SGHRS, CDR2 YFSETQ. The CDR3 runs 15 residues. Trimming pared 4 bases from V and 3 bases from J, leaving 11 bases between. The CDR3 coding sequence is TGCGCCAGCAGCGTACAGGGTGGCTATAATTCACCCCTCCACTTT. Its translation: CASSVQGGYNSPLHF.

This clonotype appeared a few times. V and J are TRBV7-8 and TRBJ2-1, with D perhaps TRBD2 (6 bases). V lost 3 bases and J 4 bases, leaving 13 bases between the germline ends. CDR1 is SGHVS, CDR2 FQNEAQ, per germline. This CDR3 spans 15 amino acids. The CDR3 protein is CASSLVGGPYNEQFF. DNA for the CDR3: TGTGCCAGCAGCTTGGTGGGGGGACCTTACAATGAGCAGTTCTTC.

This clonotype has ten or more counts. The V call is TRBV5-1, the J call TRBJ1-1; maybe TRBD1 (5 bases). The CDR3 contains 15 residues. Germline lookup yields CDR1 SGHRS and CDR2 YFSETQ. V was pared by 1 base and J by 3 bases, with 13 bases between. The CDR3 DNA follows: TGCGCCAGCAGCTTGCTTCCAGGGTGGGACACTGAAGCTTTCTTT. Its protein is CASSLLPGWDTEAFF.

This clonotype was recorded many times. The chain joins TRBV5-1 to TRBJ2-1; 8 bases align to TRBD2. Germline lookup yields CDR1 SGHRS and CDR2 YFSETQ. CDR3 length: 13 residues. V lost 2 bases and J lost 6; bases outside the gene matches: 1. CDR3 protein: CASSFAGGNEQFF. CDR3 in DNA: TGCGCCAGCAGCTTTGCGGGGGGCAATGAGCAGTTCTTC.

This clonotype was recorded at least ten times. The chain has TRBV5-1 and TRBJ2-6; TRBD2 might be the D (6 bases). The CDR3 totals 15 residues. Germline V gene data show CDR1 as SGHRS and CDR2 as YFSETQ. Trimming stripped 3 bases from V and 1 base from J, with 8 bases between. The CDR3 here is CASSSAGSGANVLTF. The CDR3 coding sequence is TGCGCCAGCAGCTCCGCGGGATCTGGGGCCAACGTCCTGACTTTC.

This clonotype was found many times. The chain carries TRBV5-1 and TRBJ2-7, with 8 bases matching TRBD1. The J segment lost 4 bases and the V segment lost 0 bases, leaving 6 bases of the junction unmatched. The germline CDR1 and CDR2 sequences are SGHRS and YFSETQ. The CDR3 spans 15 residues. The CDR3 bases are TGCGCCAGCAGCTTGGGGGGACAGGACTCTTACGAGCAGTACTTC. This gives the protein CASSLGGQDSYEQYF. The full variable domain, rest sourced from reference TRBV5-1 and TRBJ2-7, is KAGVTQTPRYLIKTRGQQVTLSCSPISGHRSVSWYQQTPGQGLQFLFEYFSETQRNKGNFPGRFSGRQFSNSRSEMNVSTLELGDSALYLCASSLGGQDSYEQYFGPGTRLTVT.

This clonotype appeared many times. This chain links TRBV29-1 with TRBJ1-4; no firm D call. The V and J ends lost 7 bases and 0 bases respectively, with 9 bases between them. CDR1 SQVTM and CDR2 ANQGSEA come from the germline V gene. This CDR3 spans 13 amino acids. As DNA, the CDR3 is TGCAGCGCCCGACACGCAACTAATGAAAAACTGTTTTTT. It encodes CSARHATNEKLFF.

This clonotype occurred many times. The chain combines TRBV20-1 with TRBJ2-5, with TRBD2 matching 10 bases. Unmatched junction bases numbered 10, after V lost 3 bases and J lost 9 bases. CDR3 length: 14 amino acids. Germline CDR1 is DFQATT and CDR2 is SNEGSKA (reference sequence). CDR3 loop: CSASFSGGALPQYF. DNA of the CDR3: TGCAGTGCTAGTTTCAGCGGGGGGGCCCTTCCCCAGTACTTC.

This clonotype has ten or more counts. CDR3 nucleotides: TGCGCCAGCAGCCAGGGGACGGCAAACACTGAAGCTTTCTTT. Translating gives CASSQGTANTEAFF. V gene TRBV5-1 combines with J gene TRBJ1-1; TRBD1 is a possible D gene (6 bases). Germline CDR1 and CDR2: SGHRS and YFSETQ. CDR3 size: 14 residues. V lost 4 bases, J lost 2 bases, and 12 bases lay in between.

In this sample, this clonotype turned up many times. The gene calls are TRBV12-3 or TRBV12-4 and TRBJ1-3; tentative D call: TRBD1 (5 bases). The CDR3 consists of 14 residues. Trimming took 6 bases from V and 4 from J, leaving 13 bases between them. In nucleotides, the CDR3 is TGTGCCAGCAGCCCCGGGACGCCAGGAAACACCATATATTTT. Translation gives CASSPGTPGNTIYF.

In this sample, this clonotype turned up many times. The V gene is TRBV5-1, the J gene TRBJ1-5; 10 nucleotides match TRBD1. CDR1 SGHRS and CDR2 YFSETQ come from the germline V gene. V shed 2 bases, J shed 4 bases, and the junction held 6 bases outside the gene matches. The CDR3 totals 16 residues. As DNA, the CDR3 is TGCGCCAGCAGCTTAGATCCGGGACAGGGGAATCAGCCCCAGCATTTT. Encoded protein: CASSLDPGQGNQPQHF.

This clonotype was counted between two and nine times. V and J are TRBV19 and TRBJ2-7; D is unresolved. The CDR3 consists of 14 residues. V lost 4 bases and J 9 bases, leaving 19 bases between the germline ends. CDR1 LNHDA and CDR2 SQIVND come from the germline V gene (reference sequence). The CDR3 loop reads CASSKLEDLRSQYF. Here the CDR3 DNA reads TGTGCCAGTAGTAAGTTAGAGGACCTGAGATCGCAGTACTTC.

This clonotype was recorded many times. The CDR3 sequence is CASRTGGVNEQYF. As DNA, the CDR3 is TGTGCCAGCAGGACTGGGGGGGTCAACGAGCAGTACTTC. This chain connects TRBV27 to TRBJ2-7; TRBD2 matches 7 bases. This CDR3 has 13 amino acids. V dropped 6 bases and J dropped 5; count of bases not matched to a gene: 7. Germline V gene data show CDR1 as MNHEY and CDR2 as SMNVEV (reference sequence).

The table lists this clonotype with many counts. The chain combines TRBV12-3 or TRBV12-4 with TRBJ2-1; D not resolved. This CDR3 comprises 12 residues. V lost 2 bases, J lost 7 bases, and 6 bases lay in between. The CDR3 DNA sequence: TGTGCCAGCAGTTTAAATGGAAATGAGCAGTTCTTC. As protein: CASSLNGNEQFF.

The table lists this clonotype with many counts. This chain connects TRBV5-1 to TRBJ2-1, with a tentative D call TRBD1 (6 bases). Trimming took off 3 bases at V and 4 bases at J, with 8 bases between the two ends. This CDR3 is built from 13 residues. The germline V gene has CDR1 SGHRS and CDR2 YFSETQ. The DNA of the CDR3 is TGCGCCAGCAGCTCGGGACAATACAATGAGCAGTTCTTC. It encodes CASSSGQYNEQFF.

This clonotype has just a few counts. The junction shows a germline mismatch at one end, possibly a read error. The rearrangement links TRBV5-5 to TRBJ1-6; no clear D gene. The germline V gene has CDR1 SGHKS and CDR2 YYEKEE (reference sequence). The CDR3 spans 13 residues. CDR3 nucleotides: TGTGCCAGCAGCTTGGGGCACGATTCACCCCTCAACTTT. Its protein is CASSLGHDSPLNF.

This clonotype was detected ten times or more. This sequence joins TRBV5-5 and TRBJ2-7, with a tentative D call TRBD2 (5 bases). This CDR3 is 12 amino acids long. CDR1 is SGHKS, CDR2 YYEKEE, per germline (reference sequence). V was trimmed by 0 bases and J by 9 bases, leaving 10 bases between them. The CDR3 DNA follows: TGTGCCAGCAGCTTGGCGGGGTGGGGGCAGTACTTC. This gives the protein CASSLAGWGQYF.

This clonotype appeared many times. The rearrangement joins TRBV9 to TRBJ2-2, with TRBD1 identical over 9 bases. The CDR3 runs to 16 residues. Looked up from germline, CDR1 is SGDLS and CDR2 is YYNGEE. Trimming at V came to 4 bases and at J to 4 bases, leaving 8 bases not matched to a gene. CDR3 in amino acids: CASSRAGTGITGELFF. The CDR3 nucleotides are TGTGCCAGCAGCCGTGCCGGGACAGGGATCACCGGGGAGCTGTTTTTT.

In this sample, this clonotype turned up many times. The chain uses TRBV5-1 and TRBJ1-1; a possible D gene is TRBD1 (5 bases). The germline V gene has CDR1 SGHRS and CDR2 YFSETQ. CDR3 length: 14 amino acids. The V end lost 0 bases, the J end lost 5 bases, and 11 bases lay between the germline ends. CDR3 amino acids: CASSLGGGETEAFF. In nucleotides, the CDR3 is TGCGCCAGCAGCTTGGGGGGGGGAGAAACTGAAGCTTTCTTT.

This clonotype was observed at least ten times. V is TRBV7-9 and J is TRBJ2-3; 8 bases fit TRBD2. In germline, CDR1 is SEHNR, CDR2 FQNEAQ (reference sequence). J gave up 4 bases and V 5 bases, and 11 bases lay outside the gene matches. The CDR3 has 16 amino acids. CDR3 protein: CASSRWTGGLADTQYF. The CDR3 DNA sequence: TGTGCCAGCAGCCGATGGACGGGGGGGCTGGCAGATACGCAGTATTTT.

There are many counts of this clonotype. The rearrangement links TRBV3-1 to TRBJ2-5; 10 nucleotides agree with TRBD1. V gave up 0 bases and J gave up 5 bases; unmatched junction bases: 3. The CDR3 sequence is 15 residues long. Germline V gene data show CDR1 as LGHDT and CDR2 as YNNKEL (reference sequence). CDR3 sequence reads: CASSQETGGGETQYF. DNA of the CDR3: TGTGCCAGCAGCCAAGAGACAGGGGGCGGTGAGACCCAGTACTTC.

This clonotype was counted many times. V gene TRBV6-5 combines with J gene TRBJ2-7; possible D gene TRBD2, 5 bases. Trimming stripped 0 bases from V and 3 bases from J, with 12 bases between. The CDR3 is 15 residues long. Germline V gives CDR1 MNHEY, CDR2 SVGAGI. CDR3 nucleotide sequence: TGTGCCAGCAGTTACTCCGGGGAGTTAAACTACGAGCAGTACTTC. Translation gives CASSYSGELNYEQYF.